A selection of T cell receptor beta chains follows, all from one sample in a study of OX40 agonist ivuxolimab in advanced cancers. Data came from immunoSEQ multiplex PCR; TCRdb stores just in-frame clones and leaves some out. The table includes about 48,000 clones, 84% detected once. The sequences come from CD4+ or CD8+ T cells sorted from blood, collected in a trial of the OX40 agonist ivuxolimab. These receptor sequences come from an adult with an advanced solid tumor such as melanoma, head and neck, liver or kidney cancer. The conserved cysteine and the conserved F or W are not part of the CDR3 here. Each record gives: V gene, J gene, CDR3 length, CDR3 protein.

v_call: TRBV2
j_call: TRBJ2-3
cdr3_length: 12
cdr3_aa: ASSDWYATDTQY

v_call: TRBV5-4
j_call: TRBJ2-2
cdr3_length: 14
cdr3_aa: ASSLGRAGEAGELF

v_call: TRBV7-9
j_call: TRBJ2-1
cdr3_length: 15
cdr3_aa: ASSRSVSSGGKNEQF

v_call: TRBV5-5
j_call: TRBJ2-5
cdr3_length: 12
cdr3_aa: ASSLGGTQETQY

v_call: TRBV21-1
j_call: TRBJ2-7
cdr3_length: 12
cdr3_aa: ASSKGTVFYEQY

v_call: TRBV7-9
j_call: TRBJ1-2
cdr3_length: 12
cdr3_aa: ASSRGQGYYGYT

v_call: TRBV29-1
j_call: TRBJ1-3
cdr3_length: 12
cdr3_aa: SVGGQGPGDTIY

v_call: TRBV2
j_call: TRBJ2-7
cdr3_length: 11
cdr3_aa: ASNTGGSYEQY

v_call: TRBV10-3
j_call: TRBJ1-1
cdr3_length: 9
cdr3_aa: AISSREEAF

v_call: TRBV9
j_call: TRBJ1-2
cdr3_length: 12
cdr3_aa: ASSVAAQGKDYT

v_call: TRBV5-1
j_call: TRBJ2-7
cdr3_length: 13
cdr3_aa: ASNPGQPFGYEQY

v_call: TRBV5-4
j_call: TRBJ2-5
cdr3_length: 10
cdr3_aa: ASSFFLETQY

v_call: TRBV2
j_call: TRBJ2-5
cdr3_length: 11
cdr3_aa: ASSDSGGETQY

v_call: TRBV7-2
j_call: TRBJ2-2
cdr3_length: 13
cdr3_aa: ASRSGTVNTGELF

v_call: TRBV11-2
j_call: TRBJ2-2
cdr3_length: 13
cdr3_aa: ASSYRGRNTGELF

v_call: TRBV9
j_call: TRBJ2-6
cdr3_length: 13
cdr3_aa: ASSVETSGANVLT

v_call: TRBV28
j_call: TRBJ1-6
cdr3_length: 13
cdr3_aa: ASSHRAGRNSPLH

v_call: TRBV6-5
j_call: TRBJ2-1
cdr3_length: 10
cdr3_aa: ASSSLADEQF

v_call: TRBV2
j_call: TRBJ1-4
cdr3_length: 11
cdr3_aa: ASRIEGGEKLF

v_call: TRBV7-9
j_call: TRBJ2-3
cdr3_length: 14
cdr3_aa: ASSLGEGTVGDTQY

v_call: TRBV7-3
j_call: TRBJ2-1
cdr3_length: 12
cdr3_aa: ASSSLLAANEQF

v_call: TRBV11-3
j_call: TRBJ2-1
cdr3_length: 14
cdr3_aa: ASSSKRQGGYNEQF

v_call: TRBV5-1
j_call: TRBJ1-2
cdr3_length: 13
cdr3_aa: ASSRVGDGSYGYT

v_call: TRBV7-8
j_call: TRBJ2-7
cdr3_length: 11
cdr3_aa: ASSFRGSYEQY

v_call: TRBV9
j_call: TRBJ2-4
cdr3_length: 15
cdr3_aa: ASSSDGGTSPKNIQY

v_call: TRBV7-9
j_call: TRBJ1-5
cdr3_length: 11
cdr3_aa: ASSLAEGQPQH

v_call: TRBV25-1
j_call: TRBJ2-5
cdr3_length: 13
cdr3_aa: ASSGRGRALETQY

v_call: TRBV5-1
j_call: TRBJ1-4
cdr3_length: 12
cdr3_aa: ASSLDRVEEKLF

v_call: TRBV18
j_call: TRBJ2-7
cdr3_length: 13
cdr3_aa: ASSLNRDTTYEQY

v_call: TRBV7-9
j_call: TRBJ1-1
cdr3_length: 11
cdr3_aa: ASSSDRGAGAF

v_call: TRBV27
j_call: .
cdr3_length: 11
cdr3_aa: ASRTDSSYEQY

v_call: TRBV5-4
j_call: TRBJ1-1
cdr3_length: 12
cdr3_aa: ASRKQGENTEAF

v_call: TRBV4-2
j_call: TRBJ2-5
cdr3_length: 16
cdr3_aa: ASRPLLARASQDGTQY

v_call: TRBV7-2
j_call: TRBJ2-1
cdr3_length: 13
cdr3_aa: ASSFERGAWNEQF

v_call: TRBV19
j_call: TRBJ2-5
cdr3_length: 11
cdr3_aa: ASSSGVGETQY